Given below is one TCR beta chain in context. The V and J ends lost 2 bases and 4 bases respectively, with 11 bases between them. CDR1 and CDR2 from the germline V gene are GTSNPN and SVGIG (reference sequence). The CDR3 extends over 13 amino acids. Profiling relied on immunoSEQ multiplex PCR, and the TCRdb table lists in-frame clones only, not all of them. The sample includes 50,000 to 70,000 clones, roughly 80% of them seen just once. This sample stems from a study of radiation and T cells in renal cell carcinoma. This sample's time point: blood 4 weeks post-SBRT, at nephrectomy. The treatment here: 15 Gy SBRT to primary tumor, nephrectomy 4 weeks later.

The material sequenced was blood, taken from a patient whose treatment included radiotherapy and nephrectomy. The sequence came from a man in his 60s with renal cell carcinoma. V is TRBV30 and J is TRBJ1-2; D is unresolved. The CDR3: CAWSSPGSYGYTF. As DNA, the CDR3 is TGTGCCTGGAGTTCCCCCGGATCCTATGGCTACACCTTC.